What follows are 6 T cell receptor beta chains derived from one specimen sequenced in a study of B cell selection in AIRE deficiency. Conventional CD4 T cells were sorted as CD4+CD127+ cells. The protocol was immunoSEQ multiplex PCR, while the TCRdb copy is restricted to in-frame clones and leaves out a portion. The sample has about 25,000 clones, nearly 97% seen once. The sequenced material came from CD4+CD127+ conventional T cells sorted from PBMCs. These receptors were obtained from a human donor in good health.

The rearrangement links TRBV6-1 to TRBJ1-3, with D maybe TRBD1 (6 bases). Germline V gene sequence: CDR1 MNHNS, CDR2 SASEGT. This CDR3 has 14 residues. Trimming cost V 5 bases and J 2 bases, with 10 bases left between them. The CDR3 bases are TGTGCCAGCAGTCCCACAGGGACTGGAAACACCATATATTTT. It translates to CASSPTGTGNTIYF.

Regarding this clone: A read error may account for a junction end that differs from germline. The chain is built from TRBV6-1 and TRBJ2-7; D unresolved. Per the germline V gene, CDR1 is MNHNS and CDR2 is SASEGT. The CDR3 covers 17 residues. In nucleotides, the CDR3 is TGTGCCATCAGTGAGAGAGGAATTGGGCCACCATACTACGAGCAGTACTTC. This translates into CAISERGIGPPYYEQYF.

The rearrangement joins TRBV5-1 to TRBJ2-1; TRBD1 might be the D (6 bases). Germline V lookup: CDR1 SGHRS, CDR2 YFSETQ. The CDR3 covers 14 residues. Deletions cut 3 bases from V and 10 bases from J, with 17 bases between. The CDR3 loop reads CASSSETGTKEQFF. The CDR3 DNA sequence: TGCGCCAGCAGCTCTGAGACAGGCACGAAAGAGCAGTTCTTC.

The DNA for the CDR3 is TGTGCCAGCAGTTACCAGGAGAATCAGCCCCAGCATTTT. Residues: CASSYQENQPQHF. The chain joins TRBV2 to TRBJ1-5, with no clear D. In germline, CDR1 is SNHLY, CDR2 FYNNEI. V was shortened by 5 bases and J by 4 bases, with 9 bases between the two germline ends. The CDR3 is 13 residues long.

This sequence joins TRBV5-1 and TRBJ2-4; D uncertain. Trimming took 1 base from V and 5 from J, leaving 10 bases between them. There are 14 residues in the CDR3. Germline lookup yields CDR1 SGHRS and CDR2 YFSETQ. CDR3 amino acids: CASSLTVSENIQYF. The CDR3 coding sequence is TGCGCCAGCAGCTTGACAGTCTCCGAAAACATTCAGTACTTC.

The rearrangement uses TRBV11-2 and TRBJ2-3; TRBD2 is a possible D gene (5 bases). There are 15 residues in the CDR3. V was clipped by 3 bases and J by 1 base, with 11 bases between them. Germline V gene lookup returns CDR1 SGHAT and CDR2 FQNNGV. For the CDR3, the DNA is TGTGCCAGCAGCTTGGTGGGAGCCCGCACAGATACGCAGTATTTT. Its protein is CASSLVGARTDTQYF.